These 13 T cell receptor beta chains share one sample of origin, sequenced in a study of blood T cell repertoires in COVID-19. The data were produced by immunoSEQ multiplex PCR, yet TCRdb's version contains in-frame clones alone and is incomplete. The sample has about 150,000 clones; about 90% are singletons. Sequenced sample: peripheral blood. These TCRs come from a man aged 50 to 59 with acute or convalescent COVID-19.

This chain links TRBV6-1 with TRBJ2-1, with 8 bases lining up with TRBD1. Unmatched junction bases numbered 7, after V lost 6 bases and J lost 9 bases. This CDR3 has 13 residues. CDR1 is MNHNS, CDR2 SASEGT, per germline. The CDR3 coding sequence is TGTGCCAGCAGGGACAGGGAGTTCGGTGAGCAGTTCTTC. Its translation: CASRDREFGEQFF.

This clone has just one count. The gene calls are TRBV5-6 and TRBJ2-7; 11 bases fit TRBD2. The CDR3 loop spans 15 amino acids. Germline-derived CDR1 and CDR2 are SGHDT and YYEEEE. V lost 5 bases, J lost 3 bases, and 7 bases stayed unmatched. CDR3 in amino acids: CASSSRLAGFYEQYF. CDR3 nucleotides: TGTGCCAGCAGTTCCAGACTAGCGGGATTCTACGAGCAGTACTTC.

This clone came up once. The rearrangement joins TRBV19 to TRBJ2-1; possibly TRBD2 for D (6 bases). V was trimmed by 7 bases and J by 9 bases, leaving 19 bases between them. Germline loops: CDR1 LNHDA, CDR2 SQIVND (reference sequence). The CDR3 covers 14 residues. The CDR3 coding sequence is TGTGCCAGTACCCGACTCGGGGGAGAGGGTGAGCAGTTCTTC. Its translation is CASTRLGGEGEQFF.

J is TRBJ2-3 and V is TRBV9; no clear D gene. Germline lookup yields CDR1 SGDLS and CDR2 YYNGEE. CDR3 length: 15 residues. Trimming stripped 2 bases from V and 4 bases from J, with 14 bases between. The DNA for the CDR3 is TGTGCCAGCAGCGTTCTAAGTCAATTGGCAGATACGCAGTATTTT. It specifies CASSVLSQLADTQYF.

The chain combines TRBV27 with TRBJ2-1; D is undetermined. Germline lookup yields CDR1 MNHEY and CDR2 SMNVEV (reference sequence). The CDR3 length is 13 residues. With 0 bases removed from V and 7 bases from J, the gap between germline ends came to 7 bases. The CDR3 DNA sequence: TGTGCCAGCAGTTTATCTTCCAGTAATGAGCAGTTCTTC. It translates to CASSLSSSNEQFF.

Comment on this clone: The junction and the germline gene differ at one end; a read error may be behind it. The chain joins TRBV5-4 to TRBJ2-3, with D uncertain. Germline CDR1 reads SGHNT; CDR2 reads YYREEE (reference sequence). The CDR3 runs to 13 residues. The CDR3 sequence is CASSLGTTDTQYF. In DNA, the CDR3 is TGTGCCAGCAGTTTGGGTACAACAGATACGCAGTATTTT.

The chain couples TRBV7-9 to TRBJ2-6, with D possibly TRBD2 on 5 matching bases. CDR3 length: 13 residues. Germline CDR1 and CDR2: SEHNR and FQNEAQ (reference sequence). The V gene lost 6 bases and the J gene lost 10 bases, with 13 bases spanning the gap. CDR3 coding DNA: TGTGCCAGCAGTCTAATAGGACTGAACGTCCTGACTTTC. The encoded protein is CASSLIGLNVLTF. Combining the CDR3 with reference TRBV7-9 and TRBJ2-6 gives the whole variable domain DTGVSQNPRHKITKRGQNVTFRCDPISEHNRLYWYRQTLGQGPEFLTYFQNEAQLEKSRLLSDRFSAERPKGSFSTLEIQRTEQGDSAMYLCASSLIGLNVLTFGAGSRLTVL.

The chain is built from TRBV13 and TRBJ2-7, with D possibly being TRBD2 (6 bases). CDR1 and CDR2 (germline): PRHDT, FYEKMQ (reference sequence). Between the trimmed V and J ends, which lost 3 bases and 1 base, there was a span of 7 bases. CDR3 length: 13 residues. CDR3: CASSFGGSYEQYV. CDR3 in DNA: TGTGCCAGCAGCTTCGGGGGATCCTACGAGCAGTACGTC.

The CDR3: CASSPRDRSDYGYTF. The CDR3, as DNA: TGTGCCAGCTCACCACGGGACAGGTCGGACTATGGCTACACCTTC. The chain employs TRBV18 and TRBJ1-2, with 8 bases matching TRBD1. This CDR3 contains 15 residues. Germline values: CDR1 KGHSH, CDR2 LQKENI. With V trimmed by 1 base and J by 3 bases, 4 bases remained unmatched.

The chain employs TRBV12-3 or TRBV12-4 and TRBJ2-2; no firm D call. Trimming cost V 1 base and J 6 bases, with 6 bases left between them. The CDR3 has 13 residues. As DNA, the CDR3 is TGTGCCAGCAGTTTAGGGGCTTCCGGGGAGCTGTTTTTT. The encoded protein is CASSLGASGELFF.

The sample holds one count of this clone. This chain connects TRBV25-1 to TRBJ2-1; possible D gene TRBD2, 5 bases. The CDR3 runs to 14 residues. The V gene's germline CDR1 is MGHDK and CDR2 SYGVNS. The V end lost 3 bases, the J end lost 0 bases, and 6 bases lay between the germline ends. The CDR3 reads CASSEGSSYNEQFF. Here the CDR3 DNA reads TGTGCCAGCAGTGAGGGGAGCTCCTACAATGAGCAGTTCTTC.

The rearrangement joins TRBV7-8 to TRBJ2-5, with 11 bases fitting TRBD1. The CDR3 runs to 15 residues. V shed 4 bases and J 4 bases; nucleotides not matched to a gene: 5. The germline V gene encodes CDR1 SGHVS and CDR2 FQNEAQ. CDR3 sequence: CASSYPGTGGETQYF. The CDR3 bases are TGTGCCAGCAGCTACCCTGGGACAGGGGGAGAGACCCAGTACTTC.

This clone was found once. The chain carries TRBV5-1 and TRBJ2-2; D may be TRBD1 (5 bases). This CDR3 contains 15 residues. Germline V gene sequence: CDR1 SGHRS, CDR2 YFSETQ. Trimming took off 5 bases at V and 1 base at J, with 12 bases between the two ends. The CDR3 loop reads CASRATGMNTGELFF. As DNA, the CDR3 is TGCGCCAGCAGGGCAACAGGAATGAACACCGGGGAGCTGTTTTTT.